This T cell receptor beta chain was found in a study of beta chain features in type 1 diabetes. Study context: Examination of sorted cells across all samples involved 98,000,000 or so cells.

Broader study findings: Significant though moderate, a shortening of TCRB CDR3s appeared in all four CD4+ subsets of Type 1 diabetes patients. Since sequencing was performed on cDNA, cells with high TCR expression could be over-represented. Patients showed naive, central memory and Treg TCRB repertoires that appeared more similar than those of healthy donors.

Reverse transcription of all isolated RNA meant that expressed TCRB transcripts were sequenced. The table came from immunoSEQ multiplex PCR; TCRdb's copy has only in-frame clones and leaves some out. The table includes about 30,000 clones, around three fifths detected once. Germline CDR1 reads SGHRS; CDR2 reads YFSETQ. This CDR3 has 18 amino acids. With V trimmed by 5 bases and J by 0 bases, 10 bases remained unmatched. About this clone: Its specificity is not known.

This TCR came from a woman younger than 35 with type 1 diabetes. The sequencing sample was made of Tregs from blood. The chain has TRBV5-1 and TRBJ2-5; 13 bases are shared with TRBD2. In DNA, the CDR3 is TGCGCCAGCAGAAAACCGGGACTAGCGGGAACCAACCAAGAGACCCAGTACTTC. Protein product: CASRKPGLAGTNQETQYF.